The rows below give T cell receptor beta chains drawn from one sample of a study of cytomegalovirus exposure and HLA in healthy donors. Method: immunoSEQ multiplex PCR; TCRdb's copy keeps in-frame clones and lacks some. The sample contains approximately 150,000 clones, around 77% of which appear only once. The sequencing input was PBMCs. Receptors originate from a man aged 25-45 years in good health and CMV-seropositive. The CDR3 runs from the conserved cysteine through the conserved F or W. Fields, in order: D gene, V gene, CDR3 length, J gene, clone size, CDR3 DNA, CDR3 protein. A D gene is named only where the DNA matches it firmly. Clone sizes are given selectively: once, few, many, or a class where the clone is expanded.

>.|TRBV7-2|15|TRBJ2-7|once
TGTGCCAGCAGCTTAGACGAACGGAGCTCCTACGAGCAGTACTTC
CASSLDERSSYEQYF
>.|TRBV5-1|13|TRBJ2-2|.
TGCGCCAGCAGCTTCCCTAGGAACGGGGAGCTGTTTTTT
CASSFPRNGELFF
>TRBD1|TRBV4-1|15|TRBJ2-1|.
TGCGCCAGCAGCCAAACGACAGGGGCATACAATGAGCAGTTCTTC
CASSQTTGAYNEQFF
>TRBD2|TRBV5-1|13|TRBJ2-7|few
TGCGCCAGCAGCTCCCGGGGGGCCTACGAGCAGTACTTC
CASSSRGAYEQYF
>.|TRBV15|15|TRBJ1-2|.
TGTGCCACCAGCAGAGCACTCACAGTAATCTATGGCTACACCTTC
CATSRALTVIYGYTF
>TRBD1|TRBV18|20|TRBJ2-6|few
TGTGCCAGCTCGTCCGGGACAGGGGGCTCTTACTCCTCTGGGGCCAACGTCCTGACTTTC
CASSSGTGGSYSSGANVLTF
>TRBD1|TRBV6-5|15|TRBJ2-5|.
TGTGCCAGCAAAACTCCGGGACAGGGTTCGGAGACCCAGTACTTC
CASKTPGQGSETQYF
>TRBD1|TRBV19|14|TRBJ1-2|few
TGTGCCAGTAGTATCGGCAGGGGGAACTATGGCTACACCTTC
CASSIGRGNYGYTF
>TRBD2|TRBV9|15|TRBJ2-3|.
TGTGCCAGCAGCGTAGCTTCCGGACTAGCGGGAACGCAGTATTTT
CASSVASGLAGTQYF
>.|TRBV27|13|TRBJ2-7|.
TGTGCCAGCAGTTTCTCAGGGGACTACGAGCAGTACTTC
CASSFSGDYEQYF
>.|TRBV5-1|14|TRBJ2-7|.
TGCGCCAGCAGCTTGGGTCAGAATTCCTACGAGCAGTACTTC
CASSLGQNSYEQYF
>.|TRBV7-2|15|TRBJ1-5|few
TGTGCCAGCAGCTTAGCTGTGGAGAGAAATCAGCCCCAGCATTTT
CASSLAVERNQPQHF
>.|TRBV5-6|14|TRBJ2-7|.
TGTGCCAGCAGCATGGCGGGAAGCTCCTACGAGCAGTACTTC
CASSMAGSSYEQYF
>.|TRBV7-8|12|TRBJ2-7|.
TGTGCCAGCAGCCTCACGCGGTACGAGCAGTACTTC
CASSLTRYEQYF
>.|TRBV4-1|14|TRBJ1-1|.
TGCGCCAGCAGCCAAACTATGAACAGGGCTGAAGCTTTCTTT
CASSQTMNRAEAFF
>TRBD2|TRBV7-2|15|TRBJ2-5|.
TGTGCCAGCAGTCGTAGCGGGGGCCGGCAAGAGACCCAGTACTTC
CASSRSGGRQETQYF
>TRBD1|TRBV7-3|13|TRBJ1-1|.
TGTGCCAGCAGCACGGACAGGGGCGGAGGAGCTTTCTTT
CASSTDRGGGAFF
>TRBD1|TRBV10-3|15|TRBJ1-1|.
TGTGCCATCAGTGAGACGGACAGGGTGAACACTGAAGCTTTCTTT
CAISETDRVNTEAFF
>.|TRBV5-1|17|TRBJ2-3|.
TGCGCCAGCAGCTTGGCTACGACTGGCCTTAGCACAGATACGCAGTATTTT
CASSLATTGLSTDTQYF
>TRBD1|TRBV5-1|15|TRBJ2-2|.
TGCGCCAGCAGCTTGGGGACAGGGACTACCGGGGAGCTGTTTTTT
CASSLGTGTTGELFF
>.|TRBV9|13|TRBJ1-1|.
TGTGCCAGCAGCGCGGACAGGAACACTGAAGCTTTCTTT
CASSADRNTEAFF
>TRBD1|TRBV27|15|TRBJ2-7|.
TGTGCCAGCAGTAAGTGGACAGGGGGTTCCTACGAGCAGTACTTC
CASSKWTGGSYEQYF
>.|TRBV27|17|TRBJ2-7|.
TGTGCCAGCAGTTTATCCCCTCCCCGGGAGACCGCCTACGAGCAGTACTTC
CASSLSPPRETAYEQYF
>.|TRBV5-6|15|TRBJ2-1|.
TGTGCCAGCAGCTTGGGAGGCTCCTTAGTGAATGAGCAGTTCTTC
CASSLGGSLVNEQFF
>.|TRBV21-1|16|TRBJ2-7|.
TGTGCCAGCAGCAGAGAACCGGGACAGAGATCCTACGAGCAGTACTTC
CASSREPGQRSYEQYF
>.|TRBV11-2|14|TRBJ1-5|.
TGTGCCAGCAGTCTCCGGGGGGGGGATCAGCCCCAGCATTTT
CASSLRGGDQPQHF
>TRBD1|TRBV5-1|16|TRBJ1-2|.
TGCGCCAGCAGCTCAGTTTCCGGGACAGGGAACTATGGCTACACCTTC
CASSSVSGTGNYGYTF
>TRBD1|TRBV27|15|TRBJ2-1|.
TGTGCCAGCACTTTGGGGACAGGCGCCTACAATGAGCAGTTCTTC
CASTLGTGAYNEQFF
>TRBD1|TRBV19|14|TRBJ1-2|.
TGTGCCAGTAGCCGGACAGGGGCTAACTATGGCTACACCTTC
CASSRTGANYGYTF
>.|TRBV19|12|TRBJ1-4|.
TGTGCCAGTAGTATTGGGACAGAAAAACTGTTTTTT
CASSIGTEKLFF
>.|TRBV7-3|15|TRBJ2-1|.
TGTGCCAGCAGCTTAGGGGACTTCTCCTACAATGAGCAGTTCTTC
CASSLGDFSYNEQFF
>.|TRBV7-2|13|TRBJ2-1|.
TGTGCCAGCAGCTCCCGCTCCTACAATGAGCAGTTCTTC
CASSSRSYNEQFF
>.|TRBV2|12|TRBJ2-7|.
TGTGCCAGCAGTGAACACAGCCCAGAGCAGTACTTC
CASSEHSPEQYF
>.|TRBV28|14|TRBJ2-7|.
TGTGCCAGCAGGGGACGGAGGGGCTCCTACGAGCAGTACTTC
CASRGRRGSYEQYF
>.|TRBV7-6|12|TRBJ2-1|.
TGTGCCAGCAGCCCCGCGGGCAATGAGCAGTTCTTC
CASSPAGNEQFF
>TRBD2|TRBV4-1|15|TRBJ2-1|.
TGCGCCAGCAGCCAGGGACTAGCGAACTACAATGAGCAGTTCTTC
CASSQGLANYNEQFF
>TRBD1|TRBV13|15|TRBJ2-4|.
TGTGCCAGCAGCTCGGGACAGGGCTCCAAAAACATTCAGTACTTC
CASSSGQGSKNIQYF
>TRBD1|TRBV28|16|TRBJ1-1|.
TGTGCCAGCAGTCCGCAACAGGGGGCCTTGGGGACTGAAGCTTTCTTT
CASSPQQGALGTEAFF
>.|TRBV15|16|TRBJ2-7|few
TGTGCCACCAGCAGAGCTGGGGCGGGGACTTCTTACGAGCAGTACTTC
CATSRAGAGTSYEQYF
>TRBD1|TRBV7-9|16|TRBJ2-7|.
TGTGCCAGCAGACCGTCCGCCGGGACAGGGAAATACGAGCAGTACTTC
CASRPSAGTGKYEQYF
>TRBD1|TRBV19|17|TRBJ2-2|.
TGTGCCAGTAGTCCCTCCGCAGGACAGGGAAACACCGGGGAGCTGTTTTTT
CASSPSAGQGNTGELFF
>.|TRBV6-1|11|TRBJ2-5|.
TGTGCCACCCGGCGGGGCGAGACCCAGTACTTC
CATRRGETQYF
>.|TRBV5-1|16|TRBJ2-2|few
TGCGCCAGCAGCCTGATCGGGGGAACGAACACCGGGGAGCTGTTTTTT
CASSLIGGTNTGELFF